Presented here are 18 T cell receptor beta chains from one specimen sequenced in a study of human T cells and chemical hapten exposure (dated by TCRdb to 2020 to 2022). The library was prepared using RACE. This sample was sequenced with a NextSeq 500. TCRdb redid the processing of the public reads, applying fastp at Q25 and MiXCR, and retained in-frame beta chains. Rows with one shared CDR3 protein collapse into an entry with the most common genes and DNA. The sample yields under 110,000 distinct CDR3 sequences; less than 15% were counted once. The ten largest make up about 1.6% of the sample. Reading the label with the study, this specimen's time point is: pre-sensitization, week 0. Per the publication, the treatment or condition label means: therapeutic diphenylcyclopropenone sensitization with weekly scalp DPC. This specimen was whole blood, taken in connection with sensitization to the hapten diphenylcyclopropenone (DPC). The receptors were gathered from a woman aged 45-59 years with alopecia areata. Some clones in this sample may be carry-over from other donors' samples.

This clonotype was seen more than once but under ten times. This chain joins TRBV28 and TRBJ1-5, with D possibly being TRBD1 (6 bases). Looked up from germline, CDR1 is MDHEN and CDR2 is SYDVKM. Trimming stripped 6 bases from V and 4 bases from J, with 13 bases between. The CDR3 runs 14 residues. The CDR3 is CASRYRQVNQPQHF. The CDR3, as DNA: TGTGCCAGCAGGTACCGACAGGTTAATCAGCCCCAGCATTTT.

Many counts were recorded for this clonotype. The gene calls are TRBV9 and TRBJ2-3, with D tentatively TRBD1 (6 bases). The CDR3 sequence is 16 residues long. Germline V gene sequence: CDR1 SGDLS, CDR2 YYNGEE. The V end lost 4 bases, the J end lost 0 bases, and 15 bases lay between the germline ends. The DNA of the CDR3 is TGTGCCAGCAGCTTACAGGGTGTTCCTAGCACAGATACGCAGTATTTT. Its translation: CASSLQGVPSTDTQYF. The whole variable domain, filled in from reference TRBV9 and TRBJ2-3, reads DSGVTQTPKHLITATGQRVTLRCSPRSGDLSVYWYQQSLDQGLQFLIQYYNGEERAKGNILERFSAQQFPDLHSELNLSSLELGDSALYFCASSLQGVPSTDTQYFGPGTRLTVL.

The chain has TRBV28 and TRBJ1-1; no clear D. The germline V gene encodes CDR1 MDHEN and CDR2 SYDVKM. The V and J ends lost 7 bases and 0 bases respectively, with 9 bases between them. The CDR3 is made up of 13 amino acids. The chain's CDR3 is CASKVAVNTEAFF. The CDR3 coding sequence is TGTGCCAGCAAAGTGGCGGTGAACACTGAAGCTTTCTTT.

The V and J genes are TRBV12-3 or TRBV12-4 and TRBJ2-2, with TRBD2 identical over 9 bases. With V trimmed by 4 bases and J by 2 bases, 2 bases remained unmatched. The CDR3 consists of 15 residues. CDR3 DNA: TGTGCCAGCAGTTCGGGGACTAGCAACACCGGGGAGCTGTTTTTT. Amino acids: CASSSGTSNTGELFF.

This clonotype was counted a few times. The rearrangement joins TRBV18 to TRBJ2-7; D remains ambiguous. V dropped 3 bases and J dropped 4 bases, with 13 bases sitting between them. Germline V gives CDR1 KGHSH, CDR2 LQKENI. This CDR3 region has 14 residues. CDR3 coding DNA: TGTGCCAGCTCACCGGGCAGCGTTCGGTACGAGCAGTACTTC. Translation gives CASSPGSVRYEQYF. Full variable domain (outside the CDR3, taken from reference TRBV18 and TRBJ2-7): NAGVMQNPRHLVRRRGQEARLRCSPMKGHSHVYWYRQLPEEGLKFMVYLQKENIIDESGMPKERFSAEFPKEGPSILRIQQVVRGDSAAYFCASSPGSVRYEQYFGPGTRLTVT.

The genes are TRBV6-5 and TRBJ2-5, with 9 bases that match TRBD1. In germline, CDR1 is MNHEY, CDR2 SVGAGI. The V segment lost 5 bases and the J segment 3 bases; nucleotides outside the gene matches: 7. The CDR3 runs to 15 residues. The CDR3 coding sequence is TGTGCCAGCAGTGTCCGGGACAGGGTAGAAGAGACCCAGTACTTC. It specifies CASSVRDRVEETQYF.

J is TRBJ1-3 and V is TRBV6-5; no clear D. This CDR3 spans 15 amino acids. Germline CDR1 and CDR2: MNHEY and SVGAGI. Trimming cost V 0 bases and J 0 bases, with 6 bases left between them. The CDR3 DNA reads TGTGCCAGCAGTTACTCGCGGAGCTCTGGAAACACCATATATTTT. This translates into CASSYSRSSGNTIYF.

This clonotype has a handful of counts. CDR3 sequence (DNA): TGCAGTGCTAGCCCCGGGGGTGGTACGGAGACCCAGTACTTC. This codes for CSASPGGGTETQYF. This rearrangement joins TRBV20-1 to TRBJ2-5; D possibly corresponds to TRBD2 (6 bases). Germline-derived CDR1 and CDR2 are DFQATT and SNEGSKA (reference sequence). The CDR3 has 14 residues. Trimming shortened V by 3 bases and J by 5 bases, and 16 bases separated the two germline ends.

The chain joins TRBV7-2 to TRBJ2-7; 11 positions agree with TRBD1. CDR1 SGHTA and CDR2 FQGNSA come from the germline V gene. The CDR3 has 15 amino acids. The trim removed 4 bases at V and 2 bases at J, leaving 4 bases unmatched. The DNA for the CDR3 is TGTGCCAGCAGCTCCCGGGACAGGGGGGCCTACGAGCAGTACTTC. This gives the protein CASSSRDRGAYEQYF.

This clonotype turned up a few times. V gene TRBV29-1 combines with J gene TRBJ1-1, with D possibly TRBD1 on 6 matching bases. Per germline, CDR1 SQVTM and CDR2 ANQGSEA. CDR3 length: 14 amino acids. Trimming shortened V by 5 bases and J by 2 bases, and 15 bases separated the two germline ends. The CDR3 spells CSVYPRQANTEAFF. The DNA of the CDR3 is TGCAGCGTTTACCCTCGACAGGCAAACACTGAAGCTTTCTTT.

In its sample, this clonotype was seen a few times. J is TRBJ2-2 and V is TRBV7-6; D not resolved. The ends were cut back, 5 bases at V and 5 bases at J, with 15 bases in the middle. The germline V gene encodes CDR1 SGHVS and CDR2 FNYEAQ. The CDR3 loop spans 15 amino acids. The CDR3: CASSGIFGVTGELFF. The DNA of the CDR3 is TGTGCCAGCAGCGGAATCTTCGGTGTTACCGGGGAGCTGTTTTTT.

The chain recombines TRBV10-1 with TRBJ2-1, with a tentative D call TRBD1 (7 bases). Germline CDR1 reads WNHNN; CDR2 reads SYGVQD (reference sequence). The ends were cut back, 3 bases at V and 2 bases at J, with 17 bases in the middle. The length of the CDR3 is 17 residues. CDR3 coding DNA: TGCGCCAGCAGTGACCCCCGGGGGCAGGGGGCCTACAATGAGCAGTTCTTC. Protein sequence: CASSDPRGQGAYNEQFF.

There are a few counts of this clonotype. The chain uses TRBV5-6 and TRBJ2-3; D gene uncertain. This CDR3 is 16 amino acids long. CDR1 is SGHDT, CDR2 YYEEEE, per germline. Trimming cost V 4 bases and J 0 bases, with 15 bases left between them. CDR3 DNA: TGTGCCAGCAGCATACGGACGGACCCTAGCACAGATACGCAGTATTTT. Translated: CASSIRTDPSTDTQYF.

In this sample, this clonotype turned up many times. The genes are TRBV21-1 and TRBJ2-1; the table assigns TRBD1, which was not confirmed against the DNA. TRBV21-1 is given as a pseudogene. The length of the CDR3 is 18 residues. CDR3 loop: CASSKAGANGPIYNEQFF. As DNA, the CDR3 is TGTGCCAGCAGCAAAGCAGGGGCGAATGGGCCCATCTACAATGAGCAGTTCTTC.

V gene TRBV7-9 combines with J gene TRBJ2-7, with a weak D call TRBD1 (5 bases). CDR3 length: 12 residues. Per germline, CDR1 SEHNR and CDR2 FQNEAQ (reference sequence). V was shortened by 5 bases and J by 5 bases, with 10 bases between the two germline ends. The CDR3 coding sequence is TGTGCCAGCAGCCACCCAGGGCACGAGCAGTACTTC. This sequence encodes CASSHPGHEQYF.

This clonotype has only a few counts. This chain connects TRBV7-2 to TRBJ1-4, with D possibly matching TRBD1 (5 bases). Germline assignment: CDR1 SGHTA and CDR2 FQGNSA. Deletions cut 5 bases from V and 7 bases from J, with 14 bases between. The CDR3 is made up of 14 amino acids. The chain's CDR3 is CASSLGVSGEKLFF. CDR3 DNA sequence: TGTGCCAGCAGCCTGGGGGTATCCGGTGAAAAACTGTTTTTT.

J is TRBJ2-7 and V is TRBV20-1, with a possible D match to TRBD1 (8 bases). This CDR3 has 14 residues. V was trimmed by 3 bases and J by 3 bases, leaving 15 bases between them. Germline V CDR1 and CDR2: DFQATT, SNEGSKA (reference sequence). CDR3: CSASLNRGGYEQYF. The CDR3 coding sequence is TGCAGTGCTAGTCTCAACAGGGGGGGCTACGAGCAGTACTTC.

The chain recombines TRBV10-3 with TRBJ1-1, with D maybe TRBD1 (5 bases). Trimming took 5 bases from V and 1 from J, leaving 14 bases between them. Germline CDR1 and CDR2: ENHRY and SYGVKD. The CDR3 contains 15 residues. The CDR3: CAISTGPTENTEAFF. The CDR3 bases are TGTGCCATCAGTACGGGACCTACGGAGAACACTGAAGCTTTCTTT.